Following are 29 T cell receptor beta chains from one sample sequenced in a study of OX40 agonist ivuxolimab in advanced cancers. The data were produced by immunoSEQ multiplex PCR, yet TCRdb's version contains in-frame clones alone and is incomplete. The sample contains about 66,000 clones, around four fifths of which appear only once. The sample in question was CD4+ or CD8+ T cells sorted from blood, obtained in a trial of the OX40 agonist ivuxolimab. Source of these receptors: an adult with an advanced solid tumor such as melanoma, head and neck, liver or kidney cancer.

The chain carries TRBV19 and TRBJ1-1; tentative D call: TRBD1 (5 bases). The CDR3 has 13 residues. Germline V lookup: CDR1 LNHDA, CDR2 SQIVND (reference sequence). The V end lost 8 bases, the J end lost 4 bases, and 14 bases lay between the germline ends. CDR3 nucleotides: TGTGCCAGTTCCGGGGCGCAGGGCACTGAAGCTTTCTTT. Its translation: CASSGAQGTEAFF. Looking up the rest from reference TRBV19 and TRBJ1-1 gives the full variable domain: DGGITQSPKYLFRKEGQNVTLSCEQNLNHDAMYWYRQDPGQGLRLIYYSQIVNDFQKGDIAEGYSVSREKKESFPLTVTSAQKNPTAFYLCASSGAQGTEAFFGQGTRLTVV.

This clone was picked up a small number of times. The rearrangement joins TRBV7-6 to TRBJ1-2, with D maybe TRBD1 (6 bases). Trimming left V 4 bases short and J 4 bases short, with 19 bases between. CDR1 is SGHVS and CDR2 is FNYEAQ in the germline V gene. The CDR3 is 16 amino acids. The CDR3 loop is CASSSSGGATFYGYTF. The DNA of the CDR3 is TGTGCCAGCAGCTCCAGTGGGGGCGCCACGTTCTATGGCTACACCTTC.

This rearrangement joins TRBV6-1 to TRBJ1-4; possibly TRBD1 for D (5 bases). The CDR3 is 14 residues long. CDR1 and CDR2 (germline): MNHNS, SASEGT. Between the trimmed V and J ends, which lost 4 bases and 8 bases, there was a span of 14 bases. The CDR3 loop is CASSVAGRREKLFF. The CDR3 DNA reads TGTGCCAGCAGTGTGGCAGGGCGGCGGGAAAAACTGTTTTTT.

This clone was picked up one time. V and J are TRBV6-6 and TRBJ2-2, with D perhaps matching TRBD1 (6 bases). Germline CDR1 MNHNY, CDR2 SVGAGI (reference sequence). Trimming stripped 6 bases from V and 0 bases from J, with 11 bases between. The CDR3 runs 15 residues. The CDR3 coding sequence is TGTGCCAGCAGCAGGGACAATACGAACACCGGGGAGCTGTTTTTT. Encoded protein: CASSRDNTNTGELFF.

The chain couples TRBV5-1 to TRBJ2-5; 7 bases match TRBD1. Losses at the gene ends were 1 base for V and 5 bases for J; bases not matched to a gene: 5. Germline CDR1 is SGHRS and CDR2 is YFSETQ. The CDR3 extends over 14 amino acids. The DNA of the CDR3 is TGCGCCAGCAGCTTGAGAAAACAGGGGGAGACCCAGTACTTC. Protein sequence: CASSLRKQGETQYF. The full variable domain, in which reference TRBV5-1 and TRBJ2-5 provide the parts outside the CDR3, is KAGVTQTPRYLIKTRGQQVTLSCSPISGHRSVSWYQQTPGQGLQFLFEYFSETQRNKGNFPGRFSGRQFSNSRSEMNVSTLELGDSALYLCASSLRKQGETQYFGPGTRLLVL.

The CDR3 DNA is TGTGCCAGTAGTATGAGGGACAGACCCTACGAGCAGTACTTC. Its translation: CASSMRDRPYEQYF. The chain combines TRBV19 with TRBJ2-7, with 7 bases identical to TRBD1. Unmatched junction bases numbered 4, after V lost 3 bases and J lost 2 bases. Germline loops: CDR1 LNHDA, CDR2 SQIVND (reference sequence). The CDR3 covers 14 residues.

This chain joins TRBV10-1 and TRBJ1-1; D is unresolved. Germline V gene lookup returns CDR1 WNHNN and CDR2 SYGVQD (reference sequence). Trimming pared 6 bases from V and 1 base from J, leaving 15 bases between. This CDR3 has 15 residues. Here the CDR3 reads CASSLGGLGNTEAFF. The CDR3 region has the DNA TGCGCCAGCAGCTTGGGTGGTTTGGGGAACACTGAAGCTTTCTTT.

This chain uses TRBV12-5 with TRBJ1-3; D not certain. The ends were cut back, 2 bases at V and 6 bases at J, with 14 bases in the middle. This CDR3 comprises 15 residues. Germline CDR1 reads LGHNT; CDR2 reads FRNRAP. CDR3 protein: CASGLSNAAANTIYF. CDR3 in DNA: TGTGCTAGTGGTTTGTCCAACGCCGCGGCAAACACCATATATTTT.

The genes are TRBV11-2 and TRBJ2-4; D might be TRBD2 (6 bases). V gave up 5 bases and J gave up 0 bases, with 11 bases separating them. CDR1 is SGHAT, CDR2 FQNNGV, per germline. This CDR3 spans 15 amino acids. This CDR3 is CASSTIAVAKNIQYF. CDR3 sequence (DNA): TGTGCCAGCAGCACGATAGCGGTAGCCAAAAACATTCAGTACTTC.

CDR3 in DNA: TGTGCCAGCAGCTTAGATTCAGGTAGCGGCCCCGGGTACGAGCAGTACTTC. This codes for CASSLDSGSGPGYEQYF. The genes are TRBV11-2 and TRBJ2-7; tentative D call: TRBD2 (6 bases). V lost 0 bases and J lost 4, with 19 bases in between. This CDR3 has 17 residues. In germline, CDR1 is SGHAT, CDR2 FQNNGV.

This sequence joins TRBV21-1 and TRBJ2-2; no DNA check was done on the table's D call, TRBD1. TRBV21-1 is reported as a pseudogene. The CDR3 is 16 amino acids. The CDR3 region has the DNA TGTGCCAGCAGCAAAGCGGCAGGGTTCCACACCGGGGAGCTGTTTTTT. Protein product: CASSKAAGFHTGELFF.

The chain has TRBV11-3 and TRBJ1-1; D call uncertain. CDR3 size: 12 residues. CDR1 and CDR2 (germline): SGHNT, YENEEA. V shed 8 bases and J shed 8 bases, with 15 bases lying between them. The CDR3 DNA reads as TGTGCCAGCCAGCCGAGGGCAGCCGAAGCTTTCTTT. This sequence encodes CASQPRAAEAFF.

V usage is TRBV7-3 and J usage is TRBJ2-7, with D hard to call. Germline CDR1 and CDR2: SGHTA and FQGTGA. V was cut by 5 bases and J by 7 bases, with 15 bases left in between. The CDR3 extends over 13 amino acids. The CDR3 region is CASSPTVAGEQYF. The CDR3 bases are TGTGCCAGCAGCCCCACCGTAGCCGGAGAGCAGTACTTC. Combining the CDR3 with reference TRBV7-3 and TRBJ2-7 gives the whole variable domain GAGVSQTPSNKVTEKGKYVELRCDPISGHTALYWYRQSLGQGPEFLIYFQGTGAADDSGLPNDRFFAVRPEGSVSTLKIQRTERGDSAVYLCASSPTVAGEQYFGPGTRLTVT.

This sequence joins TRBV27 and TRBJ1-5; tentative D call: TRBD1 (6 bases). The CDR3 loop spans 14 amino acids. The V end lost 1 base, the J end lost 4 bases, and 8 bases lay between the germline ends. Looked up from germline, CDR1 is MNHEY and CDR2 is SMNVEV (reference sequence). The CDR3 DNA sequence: TGTGCCAGCAGTTTATGGGGGCGGAATCAGCCCCAGCATTTT. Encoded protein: CASSLWGRNQPQHF.

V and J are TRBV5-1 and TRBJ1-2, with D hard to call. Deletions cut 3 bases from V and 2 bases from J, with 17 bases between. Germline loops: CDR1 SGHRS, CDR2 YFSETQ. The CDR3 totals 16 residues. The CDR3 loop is CASSSNPDRLNYGYTF. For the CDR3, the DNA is TGCGCCAGCAGCTCCAACCCAGATCGTTTAAACTATGGCTACACCTTC.

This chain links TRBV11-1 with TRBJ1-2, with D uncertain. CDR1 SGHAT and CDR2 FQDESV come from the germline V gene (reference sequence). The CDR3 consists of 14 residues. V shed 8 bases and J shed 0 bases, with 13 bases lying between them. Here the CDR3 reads CASSEEETNYGYTF. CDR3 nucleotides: TGTGCCAGCTCGGAGGAGGAAACTAACTATGGCTACACCTTC.

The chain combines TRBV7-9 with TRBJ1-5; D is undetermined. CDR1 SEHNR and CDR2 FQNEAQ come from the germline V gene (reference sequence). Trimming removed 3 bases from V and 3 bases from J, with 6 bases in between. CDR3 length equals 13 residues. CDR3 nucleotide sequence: TGTGCCAGCAGCTTCGGCCTCAATCAGCCCCAGCATTTT. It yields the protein CASSFGLNQPQHF.

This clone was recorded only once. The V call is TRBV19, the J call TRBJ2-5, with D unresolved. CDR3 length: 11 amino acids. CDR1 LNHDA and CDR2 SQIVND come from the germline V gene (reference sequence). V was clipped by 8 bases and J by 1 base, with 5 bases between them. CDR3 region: CASRAQETQYF. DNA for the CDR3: TGTGCCAGTCGGGCCCAAGAGACCCAGTACTTC.

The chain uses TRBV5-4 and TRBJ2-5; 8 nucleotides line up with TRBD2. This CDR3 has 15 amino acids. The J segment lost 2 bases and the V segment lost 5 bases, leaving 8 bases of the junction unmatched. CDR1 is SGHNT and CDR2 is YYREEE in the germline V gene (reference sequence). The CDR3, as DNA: TGTGCCAGCAGTCGGGGGGGGGAGAAACAAGAGACCCAGTACTTC. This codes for CASSRGGEKQETQYF. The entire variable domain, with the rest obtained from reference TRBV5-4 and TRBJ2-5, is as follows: ETGVTQSPTHLIKTRGQQVTLRCSSQSGHNTVSWYQQALGQGPQFIFQYYREEENGRGNFPPRFSGLQFPNYSSELNVNALELDDSALYLCASSRGGEKQETQYFGPGTRLLVL.

CDR3 sequence reads: CASSPGGMGGGQPQHF. CDR3 DNA sequence: TGTGCCAGCAGTCCAGGTGGTATGGGGGGGGGTCAGCCCCAGCATTTT. The J gene is TRBJ1-5, the V gene TRBV27, with D possibly TRBD1 on 5 matching bases. Germline CDR1 reads MNHEY; CDR2 reads SMNVEV (reference sequence). The CDR3 spans 16 residues. V was trimmed by 5 bases and J by 6 bases, leaving 20 bases between them.

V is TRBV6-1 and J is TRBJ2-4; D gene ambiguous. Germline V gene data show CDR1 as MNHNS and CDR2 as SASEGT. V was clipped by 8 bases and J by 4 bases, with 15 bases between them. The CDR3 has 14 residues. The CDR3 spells CASEPVRAKNIQYF. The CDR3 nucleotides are TGTGCCAGCGAGCCGGTAAGGGCGAAAAACATTCAGTACTTC.

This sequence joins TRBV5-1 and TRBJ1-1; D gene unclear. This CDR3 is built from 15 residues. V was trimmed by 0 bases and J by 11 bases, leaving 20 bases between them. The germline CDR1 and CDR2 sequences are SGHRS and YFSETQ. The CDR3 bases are TGCGCCAGCAGCTTGGGAGGGCAGGCGACCGTCTTGGCTTTCTTT. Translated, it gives CASSLGGQATVLAFF.

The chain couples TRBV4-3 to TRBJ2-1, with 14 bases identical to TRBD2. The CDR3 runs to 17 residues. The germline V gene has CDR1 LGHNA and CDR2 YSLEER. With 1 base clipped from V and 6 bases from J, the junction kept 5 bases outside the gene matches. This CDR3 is CASSQGWGLAGVNEQFF. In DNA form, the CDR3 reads TGCGCCAGCAGCCAAGGTTGGGGACTAGCGGGAGTCAATGAGCAGTTCTTC.

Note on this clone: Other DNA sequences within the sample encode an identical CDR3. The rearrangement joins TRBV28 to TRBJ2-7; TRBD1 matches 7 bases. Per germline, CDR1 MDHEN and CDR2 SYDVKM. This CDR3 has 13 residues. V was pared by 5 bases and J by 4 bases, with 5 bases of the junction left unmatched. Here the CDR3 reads CASSIDRAYEQYF. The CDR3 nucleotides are TGTGCCAGCAGTATCGACAGGGCATACGAGCAGTACTTC.

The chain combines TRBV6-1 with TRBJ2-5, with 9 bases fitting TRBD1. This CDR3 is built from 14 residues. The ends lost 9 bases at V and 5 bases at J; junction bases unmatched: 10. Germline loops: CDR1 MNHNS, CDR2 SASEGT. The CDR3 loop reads CASTLQGAWETQYF. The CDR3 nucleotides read TGTGCCAGTACACTACAGGGGGCGTGGGAGACCCAGTACTTC.

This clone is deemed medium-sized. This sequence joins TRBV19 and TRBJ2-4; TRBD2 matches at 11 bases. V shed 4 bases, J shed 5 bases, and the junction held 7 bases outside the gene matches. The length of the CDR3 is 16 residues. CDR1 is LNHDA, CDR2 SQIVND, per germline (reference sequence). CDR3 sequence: CASSTLAGEGENIQYF. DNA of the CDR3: TGTGCCAGTAGTACACTAGCGGGGGAGGGGGAAAACATTCAGTACTTC.

The DNA for the CDR3 is TGTGCCAGCAGCTTTTTACCGGGACTAGCGATACATACGCAGTATTTT. This sequence encodes CASSFLPGLAIHTQYF. The chain is built from TRBV7-8 and TRBJ2-3; 10 positions match TRBD2. Germline trimming cut 3 bases from V and 7 bases from J; bases unmatched to any gene: 10. The CDR3 loop spans 16 amino acids. The germline gives CDR1 SGHVS, CDR2 FQNEAQ.

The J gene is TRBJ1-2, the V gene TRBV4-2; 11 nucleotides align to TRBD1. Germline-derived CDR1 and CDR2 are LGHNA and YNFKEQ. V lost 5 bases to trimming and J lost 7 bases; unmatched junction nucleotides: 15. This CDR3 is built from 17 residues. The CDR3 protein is CASSKDRGPANSAGYTF. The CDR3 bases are TGTGCCAGCAGCAAGGACAGGGGGCCGGCTAACTCAGCTGGCTACACCTTC.

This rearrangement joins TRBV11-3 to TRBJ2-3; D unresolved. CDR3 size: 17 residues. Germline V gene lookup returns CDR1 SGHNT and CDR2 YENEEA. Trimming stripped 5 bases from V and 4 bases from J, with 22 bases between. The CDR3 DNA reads TGTGCCAGCAGCCTCCAGAAGGCAGACCCCGACGCAGATACGCAGTATTTT. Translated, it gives CASSLQKADPDADTQYF.